The entry below describes one TCR beta chain. What it binds is not known. Germline V CDR1 and CDR2: SGHRS, YFSETQ. The CDR3 length is 14 residues. This sample stems from a study of T cells expressing NK-cell markers. Whole-study findings and limits: The CD3+CD56-NKG2C+ fraction of several donors was likewise dominated by these clonotypes. Unclear, still, was the HCMV specificity of the expanded NKG2C+ T cell clones. A range of about 1.0-7.0% of CD8+ T cells consisted of dominant NKG2C+ clonotypes in 5 to 7 donors.

Template switching by 5'RACE with UMIs generated the TCR beta cDNA. One entry per CDR3 protein, without DNA, is what TCRdb gives after re-calling the 5' RACE reads. The specimen's table records about 180,000 distinct CDR3 sequences. The TCR sequence derives from a woman aged 18 to 75 in good health. The sample taken for sequencing was blood T cells: a sorted CD56 or NKG2C T cell subset, CD4+ or CD8+ T cells, or bulk PBMC T cells (not recorded which). This chain connects TRBV5-1 to TRBJ2-3. CDR3 amino acids: CASSPTRNTDTQYF.